This T cell receptor beta chain is from a study of T cells in Graves' hyperthyroidism and ophthalmopathy. The CDR3 regions of TCR beta were amplified from RNA transcripts. HTBI primers were employed in a first-round RT-PCR of the TCR CDR3. TCRdb called the multiplex PCR reads again in MiXCR, with one record for every CDR3 protein. This sample carries around 600,000 distinct CDR3 sequences, more than 12% of them seen once, and the ten largest clones take around an eighth. This clonotype was seen ten or more times. This CDR3 is built from 15 residues. CDR1 MNHEY and CDR2 SMNVEV come from the germline V gene (reference sequence). Deletions cut 2 bases from V and 4 bases from J, with 15 bases between.

The rearrangement links TRBV27 to TRBJ2-7, with a weak D call TRBD2 (7 bases). The specimen sequenced was blood. The receptor was derived from a woman between 50 and 59 years old with Graves' ophthalmopathy. The CDR3 protein is CASSLSRGASYEQYF. The CDR3 DNA is TGTGCCAGCAGTTTAAGTCGGGGGGCGAGTTACGAGCAGTACTTC.